These 22 T cell receptor beta chains were sequenced from one sample in a study of T cell repertoires in cytomegalovirus infection. Each CDR3 protein is one row after TCRdb ran MiXCR on the reads. The sample carries roughly 730,000 distinct CDR3 sequences, roughly a third recorded once. No antigen is known for these receptors. This sample comprised cultured PBMCs, obtained from culture after CMV antigen stimulation. The receptors derive from a human donor in good health (CMV status not recorded). Some clones in this sample may be carry-over from other donors' samples.

This clonotype turned up a few times. This chain links TRBV12-3 or TRBV12-4 with TRBJ1-3; tentatively, D is TRBD1 (5 bases). The V and J ends lost 6 bases and 4 bases respectively, with 16 bases between them. The CDR3 contains 15 residues. The CDR3 bases are TGTGCCAGCAGCCCGCTCGGGGCAGAGGGAAACACCATATATTTT. Protein sequence: CASSPLGAEGNTIYF.

The CDR3, as DNA: TGTGCCAGCAGTTACTCTCCTTTTGGTGCCGGAAACACCATATATTTT. The encoded protein is CASSYSPFGAGNTIYF. The chain links TRBV6-5 to TRBJ1-3; D remains ambiguous. V was pared by 0 bases and J by 4 bases, with 13 bases between. CDR1 and CDR2 from the germline V gene are MNHEY and SVGAGI. The CDR3 runs 16 residues.

The V call is TRBV12-3 or TRBV12-4, the J call TRBJ2-3; possibly TRBD1 or TRBD2 for D (5 bases each). This CDR3 spans 14 amino acids. Between the trimmed V and J ends, which lost 4 bases and 8 bases, there was a span of 16 bases. The CDR3 DNA reads TGTGCCAGCAGTTGGACGGGGCCAGGCGGTACGCAGTATTTT. This gives the protein CASSWTGPGGTQYF.

In its sample, this clonotype was seen a few times. The chain has TRBV10-3 and TRBJ2-5, with TRBD2 matching 11 bases. V shed 6 bases, J shed 4 bases, and the junction held 4 bases outside the gene matches. Germline loops: CDR1 ENHRY, CDR2 SYGVKD. The CDR3 has 14 amino acids. This CDR3 reads CAISAGLAGETQYF. The DNA for the CDR3 is TGTGCCATCAGCGCTGGACTAGCGGGAGAGACCCAGTACTTC.

V is TRBV6-5 and J is TRBJ2-7, with 9 bases fitting TRBD1. Germline values: CDR1 MNHEY, CDR2 SVGAGI. This CDR3 contains 14 residues. V dropped 2 bases and J dropped 8; count of bases not matched to a gene: 7. As DNA, the CDR3 is TGTGCCAGCAGTTACCGGGACAGGGAAACGAAGCAGTACTTC. It translates to CASSYRDRETKQYF.

In this sample, this clonotype turned up a few times. This chain uses TRBV6-2 or TRBV6-3 with TRBJ2-3; D is perhaps TRBD2 (5 bases). The germline V gene encodes CDR1 MNHEY and CDR2 SVGEGT. This CDR3 is 16 amino acids long. The V end was cut by 4 bases, the J end by 6 bases, with 20 bases between. CDR3 loop: CASSSSNLALTDTQYF. CDR3 nucleotide sequence: TGTGCCAGCAGTTCATCAAATCTAGCCCTCACGGATACGCAGTATTTT.

This clonotype appeared a few times. The chain has TRBV28 and TRBJ1-4, with D perhaps TRBD1 (5 bases). The length of the CDR3 is 14 residues. CDR1 and CDR2 (germline): MDHEN, SYDVKM. V lost 5 bases to trimming and J lost 8 bases, with 15 bases between them. The CDR3 loop reads CASSPQTGVEKLFF. The CDR3 coding sequence is TGTGCCAGCAGTCCACAGACGGGGGTAGAAAAACTGTTTTTT.

This clonotype has just a few counts. Written as DNA, the CDR3 is TGTGCCAGCAGCTTACGGGGACAGCAAGAGACCCAGTACTTC. The encoded protein is CASSLRGQQETQYF. The V gene is TRBV7-9, the J gene TRBJ2-5, with 7 bases that match TRBD1. V lost 2 bases and J lost 2; bases outside the gene matches: 2. Germline V gives CDR1 SEHNR, CDR2 FQNEAQ (reference sequence). This CDR3 comprises 14 residues.

V is TRBV7-2 and J is TRBJ2-7; TRBD2 agrees at 10 bases. J gave up 6 bases and V 4 bases, and 6 bases lay outside the gene matches. Per the germline V gene, CDR1 is SGHTA and CDR2 is FQGNSA. The CDR3 contains 14 residues. The CDR3 here is CASSYVAGGPEQYF. The DNA of the CDR3 is TGTGCCAGCAGCTATGTAGCGGGAGGACCCGAGCAGTACTTC.

The gene calls are TRBV12-3 or TRBV12-4 and TRBJ2-5; D is possibly TRBD1 (6 bases). The V gene lost 6 bases and the J gene lost 6 bases, with 14 bases spanning the gap. The CDR3 contains 13 residues. The CDR3 loop is CASRIDRTQTQYF. CDR3 bases: TGTGCCAGCAGAATCGACAGGACCCAGACCCAGTACTTC.

The chain links TRBV10-3 to TRBJ1-3; D remains unclear. The CDR3 totals 17 residues. The germline V and J ends were trimmed by 3 bases and 7 bases, with 22 bases remaining between them. The V gene's germline CDR1 is ENHRY and CDR2 SYGVKD. This CDR3 is CAISDSTSKNGLNTIYF. The CDR3 region has the DNA TGTGCCATCAGTGATTCGACATCCAAAAACGGATTGAACACCATATATTTT.

The chain uses TRBV6-5 and TRBJ1-2; 7 bases agree with TRBD1. The CDR3 runs to 13 residues. The V and J ends lost 2 bases and 8 bases, in that order; junction bases with no gene match: 5. Germline values: CDR1 MNHEY, CDR2 SVGAGI. DNA of the CDR3: TGTGCCAGCAGTTACGGGAGGGGGCAAGGCTACACCTTC. Translated, it gives CASSYGRGQGYTF.

The gene calls are TRBV5-8 and TRBJ1-1; D is unresolved. The CDR3 totals 14 residues. The germline CDR1 and CDR2 sequences are SGHTS and YDEGEE. V lost 3 bases, J lost 4 bases, and 13 bases lay in between. CDR3 DNA: TGTGCCAGCAGCTCGATGCCCCCCGGCACTGAAGCTTTCTTT. Encoded protein: CASSSMPPGTEAFF.

This clonotype was recorded at least ten times. The chain links TRBV6-1 to TRBJ2-7; the D gene is possibly TRBD2 (5 bases). V was clipped by 11 bases and J by 3 bases, with 14 bases between them. Germline V gives CDR1 MNHNS, CDR2 SASEGT. The CDR3 spans 12 residues. The CDR3 nucleotides read TGTGCCGCCCAGCGGCTAGTCTACGAGCAGTACTTC. Translated: CAAQRLVYEQYF.

Notes on this clonotype: Being one base from a much bigger clone, this may be a read error. The chain couples TRBV9 to TRBJ2-5; D perhaps matches TRBD1 (6 bases). The CDR3 spans 14 residues. CDR1 SGDLS and CDR2 YYNGEE come from the germline V gene. Deletions cut 3 bases from V and 0 bases from J, with 9 bases between. The DNA of the CDR3 is TGTGCCAGCAGCGCCCGGACAGACCAAGAGACCCAGTACTTC. It yields the protein CASSARTDQETQYF. The full variable domain, with the rest looked up from reference TRBV9 and TRBJ2-5, is DSGVTQTPKHLITATGQRVTLRCSPRSGDLSVYWYQQSLDQGLQFLIQYYNGEERAKGNILERFSAQQFPDLHSELNLSSLELGDSALYFCASSARTDQETQYFGPGTRLLVL.

This chain links TRBV19 with TRBJ2-1; 7 bases map to TRBD2. The V and J ends lost 5 bases and 9 bases, in that order; junction bases with no gene match: 7. This CDR3 is 13 amino acids long. Germline CDR1 reads LNHDA; CDR2 reads SQIVND (reference sequence). The CDR3 sequence is CASSGGGLIEQFF. DNA of the CDR3: TGTGCCAGTAGTGGGGGAGGGCTGATTGAGCAGTTCTTC.

The chain recombines TRBV20-1 with TRBJ1-5; D uncertain. The CDR3 spans 15 residues. Per the germline V gene, CDR1 is DFQATT and CDR2 is SNEGSKA (reference sequence). With 5 bases removed from V and 7 bases from J, the gap between germline ends came to 21 bases. CDR3 amino acids: CSALQRTHGQQPQHF. The DNA of the CDR3 is TGCAGTGCTCTCCAGCGGACCCACGGTCAACAGCCCCAGCATTTT.

V and J are TRBV11-2 and TRBJ2-7, with unresolved D. V was trimmed by 1 base and J by 3 bases, leaving 10 bases between them. The CDR3 length is 14 residues. CDR1 and CDR2 from the germline V gene are SGHAT and FQNNGV. The CDR3 here is CASSLADMGYEQYF. In nucleotides, the CDR3 is TGTGCCAGCAGCTTAGCTGACATGGGCTACGAGCAGTACTTC.

This chain uses TRBV7-8 with TRBJ2-1; TRBD2 aligns across 12 bases. The CDR3 runs 16 residues. The germline gives CDR1 SGHVS, CDR2 FQNEAQ. V lost 1 base to trimming and J lost 7 bases; unmatched junction nucleotides: 5. The CDR3 bases are TGTGCCAGCAGCTTAGTCCTAGCGGGAGGGAGGAATGAGCAGTTCTTC. Its translation: CASSLVLAGGRNEQFF.

This chain uses TRBV4-3 with TRBJ2-1; TRBD2 matches at 7 bases. V was clipped by 1 base and J by 4 bases; unmatched bases: 7. This CDR3 contains 16 residues. CDR1 and CDR2 (germline): LGHNA, YSLEER. The CDR3 sequence: CASSQGSGRGYNEQFF. The CDR3 nucleotides read TGCGCCAGCAGCCAAGGTTCGGGGAGGGGTTACAATGAGCAGTTCTTC.

V usage is TRBV11-2 and J usage is TRBJ2-7, with D maybe TRBD2 (6 bases). This CDR3 is 14 amino acids long. Germline V lookup: CDR1 SGHAT, CDR2 FQNNGV. The V gene lost 0 bases and the J gene lost 5 bases, with 11 bases spanning the gap. Here the CDR3 DNA reads TGTGCCAGCAGCTTAGATCGGCGGGGTCACGAGCAGTACTTC. This codes for CASSLDRRGHEQYF.

This clonotype has ten or more counts. The chain carries TRBV11-2 and TRBJ2-6; D call uncertain. Germline V lookup: CDR1 SGHAT, CDR2 FQNNGV. This CDR3 has 16 residues. Trimming removed 2 bases from V and 2 bases from J, with 10 bases in between. The CDR3 DNA is TGTGCCAGCAGCTTAAGTACTCTCGCTGGGGCCAACGTCCTGACTTTC. This encodes CASSLSTLAGANVLTF. Drawing the rest from reference TRBV11-2 and TRBJ2-6, the complete variable domain is EAGVAQSPRYKIIEKRQSVAFWCNPISGHATLYWYQQILGQGPKLLIQFQNNGVVDDSQLPKDRFSAERLKGVDSTLKIQPAKLEDSAVYLCASSLSTLAGANVLTFGAGSRLTVL.